The clone carrying this TCR beta chain was seen a handful of times. The data were obtained in a study of T-cell reconstitution after alpha-beta-depleted transplantation in children. CDR3 length: 14 amino acids. CDR1 and CDR2 (germline): SQVTM, ANQGSEA. Trimming took 6 bases from V and 2 from J, leaving 17 bases between them. Unique molecular identifiers were built into the TCRbeta library. TCRdb itself ran the PCR reads through MiXCR, one entry per CDR3 protein. This table holds 210,000 or so distinct CDR3 sequences, about a tenth found once. The origin of this receptor is a human donor who donated a stem cell graft to a child with acute lymphoblastic leukemia. The input for sequencing was PBMCs from the stem cell graft donor, taken from the stem cell graft. The chain recombines TRBV29-1 with TRBJ2-7; TRBD2 is a possible D gene (6 bases). CDR3: CSVPRGVSAYEQYF. As DNA, the CDR3 is TGCAGCGTCCCCCGCGGGGTTTCAGCCTACGAGCAGTACTTC.